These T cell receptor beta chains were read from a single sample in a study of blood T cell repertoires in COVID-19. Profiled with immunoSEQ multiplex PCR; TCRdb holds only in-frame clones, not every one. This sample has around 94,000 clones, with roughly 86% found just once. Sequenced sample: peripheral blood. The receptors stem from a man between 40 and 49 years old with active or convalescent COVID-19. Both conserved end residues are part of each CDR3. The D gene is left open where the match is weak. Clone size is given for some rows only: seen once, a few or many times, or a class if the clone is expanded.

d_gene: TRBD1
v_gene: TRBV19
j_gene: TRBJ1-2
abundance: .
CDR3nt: TGTGCCAGTAACCCAGGACAGGGTGAGGGCTACACCTTC
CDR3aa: CASNPGQGEGYTF

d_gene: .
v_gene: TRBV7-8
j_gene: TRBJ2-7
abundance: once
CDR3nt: TGTGCCAGCAGCTCTCCCGGGAGCAGAGTGGGCAGTGGCTACGAGCAGTACTTC
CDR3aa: CASSSPGSRVGSGYEQYF

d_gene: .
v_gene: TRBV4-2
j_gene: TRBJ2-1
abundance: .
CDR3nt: TGTGCCAGCAGCCAAGGGACAGCAGCAGGTGAGCAGTTCTTC
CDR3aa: CASSQGTAAGEQFF

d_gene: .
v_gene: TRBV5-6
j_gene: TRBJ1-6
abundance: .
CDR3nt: TGTGCCAGCAGCTTGCTTGGGGCAGGCTCACCCCTCCACTTT
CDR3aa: CASSLLGAGSPLHF

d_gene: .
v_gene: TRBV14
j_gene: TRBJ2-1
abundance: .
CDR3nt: TGTGCCAGCAGCCAGGCTAGTATTATAAATGAGCAGTTCTTC
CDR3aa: CASSQASIINEQFF

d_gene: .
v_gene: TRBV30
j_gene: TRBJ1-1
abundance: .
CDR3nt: TGTGCCTGGAGGTCAATGATCCACGGGGAAGCTTTCTTT
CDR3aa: CAWRSMIHGEAFF

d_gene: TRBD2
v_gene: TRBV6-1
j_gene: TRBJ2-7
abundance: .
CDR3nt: TGTGCCAGCAGTGAGACTAGCGGGGACCTATACGAGCAGTACTTC
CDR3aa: CASSETSGDLYEQYF

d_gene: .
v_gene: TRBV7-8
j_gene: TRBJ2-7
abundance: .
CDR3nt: TGTGCCAGCAGCCGAGACCCCGGGGGAGAGCAGTACTTC
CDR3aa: CASSRDPGGEQYF

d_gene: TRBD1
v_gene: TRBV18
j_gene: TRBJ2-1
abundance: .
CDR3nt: TGTGCCAGCTCACCGACGTGGGACAGCGCATACAATGAGCAGTTCTTC
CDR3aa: CASSPTWDSAYNEQFF

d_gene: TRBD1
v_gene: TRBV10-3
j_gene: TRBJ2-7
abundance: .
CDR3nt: TGTGCCATCAGTTGGGACAGGGGCCCCTACGAGCAGTACTTC
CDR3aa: CAISWDRGPYEQYF

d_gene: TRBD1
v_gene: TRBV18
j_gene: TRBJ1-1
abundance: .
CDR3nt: TGTGCCAGCTCACCACAGGGGGCGCAAGGCACTGAAGCTTTCTTT
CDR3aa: CASSPQGAQGTEAFF

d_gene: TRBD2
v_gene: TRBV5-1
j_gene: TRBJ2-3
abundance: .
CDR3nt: TGCGCCAGCAGCTTTGCGGGGGGCTACACAGATACGCAGTATTTT
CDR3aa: CASSFAGGYTDTQYF

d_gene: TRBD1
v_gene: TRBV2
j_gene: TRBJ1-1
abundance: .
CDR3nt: TGTGCCAGCAAGGGACAGGGAGGGACGAACACTGAAGCTTTCTTT
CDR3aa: CASKGQGGTNTEAFF

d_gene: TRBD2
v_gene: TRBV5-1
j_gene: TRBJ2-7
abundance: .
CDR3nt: TGCGCCAGCAGCCCGGGGACTAGCGGGGGTTCCTACGAGCAGTACTTC
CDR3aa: CASSPGTSGGSYEQYF

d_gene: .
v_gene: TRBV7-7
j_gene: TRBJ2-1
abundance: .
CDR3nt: TGTGCTAGCAGCTTATATGCGGGGGCTTACAATGAGCAGTTCTTC
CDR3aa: CASSLYAGAYNEQFF

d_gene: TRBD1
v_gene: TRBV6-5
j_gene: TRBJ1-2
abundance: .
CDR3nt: TGTGCCAGCAGATCGACAGGGATCTATGGCTACACCTTC
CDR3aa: CASRSTGIYGYTF

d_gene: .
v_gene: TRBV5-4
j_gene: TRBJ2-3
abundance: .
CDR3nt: TGTGCCAGCAGCTTTCCGCGGAGTAGCACAGATACGCAGTATTTT
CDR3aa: CASSFPRSSTDTQYF

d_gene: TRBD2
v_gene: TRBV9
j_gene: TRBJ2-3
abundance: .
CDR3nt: TGTGCCAGCAGCGTAGGACTAGCGGGGGTAAATACGCAGTATTTT
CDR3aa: CASSVGLAGVNTQYF

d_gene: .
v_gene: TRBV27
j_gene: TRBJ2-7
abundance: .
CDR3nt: TGTGCCAGCAGTCCTTGGCAATCGCACTACGAGCAGTACTTC
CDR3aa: CASSPWQSHYEQYF

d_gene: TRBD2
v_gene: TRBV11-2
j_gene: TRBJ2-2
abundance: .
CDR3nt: TGTGCCAGCAGCCCCCAGCCCCTAGCGGGGAGGAACACCGGGGAGCTGTTTTTT
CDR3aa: CASSPQPLAGRNTGELFF

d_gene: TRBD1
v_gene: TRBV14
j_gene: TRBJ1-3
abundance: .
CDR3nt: TGTGCCAGCAGCCGATCCACAGGGGGCGGTGGAAACACCATATATTTT
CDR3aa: CASSRSTGGGGNTIYF

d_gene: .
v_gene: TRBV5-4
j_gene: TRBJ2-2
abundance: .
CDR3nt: TGTGCCAGCAGCTTGTTTTCGGGATCTAGCACCGGGGAGCTGTTTTTT
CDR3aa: CASSLFSGSSTGELFF

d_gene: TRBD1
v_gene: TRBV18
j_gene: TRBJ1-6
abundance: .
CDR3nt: TGTGCCAGCTCAAGGCAGGGGGAAATGGGATCACCCCTCCACTTT
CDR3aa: CASSRQGEMGSPLHF

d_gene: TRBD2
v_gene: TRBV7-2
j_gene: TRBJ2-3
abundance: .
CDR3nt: TGTGCCAGCAGCCTTCTAGCGGGGGGCAGCGCAGATACGCAGTATTTT
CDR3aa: CASSLLAGGSADTQYF

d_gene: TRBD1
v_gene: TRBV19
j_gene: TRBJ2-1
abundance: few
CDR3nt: TGTGCCAGTAGTGGGGACAGTGCGCAAACTATCAATGAGCAGTTCTTC
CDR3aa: CASSGDSAQTINEQFF

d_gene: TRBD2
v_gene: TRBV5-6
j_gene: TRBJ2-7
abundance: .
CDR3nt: TGTGCCAGCAGCCACCTGGGGGGGGCTAGCGGGGGGCGATACGAGCAGTACTTC
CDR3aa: CASSHLGGASGGRYEQYF

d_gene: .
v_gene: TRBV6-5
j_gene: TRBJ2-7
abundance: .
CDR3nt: TGTGCCAGCACCCAGTCCCAGGGGCCCTACGAGCAGTACTTC
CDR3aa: CASTQSQGPYEQYF

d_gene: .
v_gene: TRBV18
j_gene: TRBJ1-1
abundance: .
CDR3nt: TGTGCCAGCTCACCCCCACAGTCCGTCGAAGCTTTCTTT
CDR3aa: CASSPPQSVEAFF

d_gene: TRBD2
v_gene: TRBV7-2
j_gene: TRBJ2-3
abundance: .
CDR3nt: TGTGCCAGCAGCTCCCTTAGCGGGGGGGCCTTGGGTACGCAGTATTTT
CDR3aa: CASSSLSGGALGTQYF

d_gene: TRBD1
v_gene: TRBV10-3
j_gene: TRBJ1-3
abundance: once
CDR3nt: TGTGCCATCAGTGAGGGGCAGGGGGTCAGTGGAAACACCATATATTTT
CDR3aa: CAISEGQGVSGNTIYF

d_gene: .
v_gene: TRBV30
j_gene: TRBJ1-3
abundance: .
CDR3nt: TGTGCCTGGGACCAGGGTTTCTCTGGAAACACCATATATTTT
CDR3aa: CAWDQGFSGNTIYF

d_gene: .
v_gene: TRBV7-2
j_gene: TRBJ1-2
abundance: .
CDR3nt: TGTGCCAGCAGCCCGGACAGCAACTATGGCTACACCTTC
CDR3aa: CASSPDSNYGYTF

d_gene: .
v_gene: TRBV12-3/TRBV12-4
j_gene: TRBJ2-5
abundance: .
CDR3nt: TGTGCCAGCAGTTTTCGAGAGACCCAGTACTTC
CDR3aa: CASSFRETQYF